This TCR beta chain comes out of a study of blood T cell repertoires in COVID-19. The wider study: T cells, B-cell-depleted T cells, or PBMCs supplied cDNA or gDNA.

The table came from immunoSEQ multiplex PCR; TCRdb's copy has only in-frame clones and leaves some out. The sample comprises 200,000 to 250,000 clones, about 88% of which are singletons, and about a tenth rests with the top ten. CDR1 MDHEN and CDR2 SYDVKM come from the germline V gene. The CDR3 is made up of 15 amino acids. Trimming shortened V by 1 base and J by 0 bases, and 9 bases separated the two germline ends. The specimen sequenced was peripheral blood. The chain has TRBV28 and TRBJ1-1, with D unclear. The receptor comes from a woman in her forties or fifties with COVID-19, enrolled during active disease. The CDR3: CASSLSPVVNTEAFF. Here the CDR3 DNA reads TGTGCCAGCAGTTTATCCCCGGTAGTGAACACTGAAGCTTTCTTT.